The text below deals with one T cell receptor beta chain. The antigen remains unidentified. The data originate from a study of Graves' ophthalmopathy and Graves' hyperthyroidism. The study's findings and limits: Blood samples also showed most expanded thyroid clonotypes exceeding 0.001 frequency. Ophthalmopathy and stable hyperthyroidism were discriminated by a 13-signature model, with roughly 90% sensitivity and approximately 78% specificity.

RNA transcripts were the source from which TCR beta CDR3 regions were amplified. The first round was an RT-PCR with HTBI primers, and the second round was a multiplex PCR. TCRdb independently ran MiXCR on the multiplex PCR reads; one entry per CDR3 protein. The table shows 900,000 to 1,200,000 distinct CDR3 sequences, with about 38% occurring only once. Hyperthyroidism was new, under 2 months, in patients aged 18 to 65. CDR1 and CDR2 from the germline V gene are SGHTA and FQGNSA. V was pared by 3 bases and J by 1 base, with 13 bases between. This CDR3 is built from 15 residues. Sequencing input: peripheral blood or thyroid tissue (not recorded which). This chain uses TRBV7-2 with TRBJ2-7, with D unresolved. The receptor comes from an adult man with Graves' hyperthyroidism. The CDR3 loop is CASSLGSLASYEQYF. The CDR3 bases are TGTGCCAGCAGCTTGGGCTCCCTGGCTTCCTACGAGCAGTACTTC.